This paragraph reports one TCR beta chain. V lost 0 bases and J lost 0, with 9 bases in between. The CDR3 has 16 residues. Germline values: CDR1 SGHTA, CDR2 FQGNSA. The sample is drawn from a study of shared clonotypes between healthy human individuals. Naive CD8 cells comprised CD45RO-negative, CCR7-positively selected cells, excluding terminally differentiated effector memory CD45RA+ cells. The assay was immunoSEQ multiplex PCR, and TCRdb's table has in-frame clones only and misses some. The sample lists about 1.9 million clones, around 93% occurring once. The V and J genes are TRBV7-2 and TRBJ2-1; unclear D gene. The sequencing input was naive CD8+ T cells from PBMCs. The source of this sequence is a man younger than 30 in good health. Some clones in this sample may be carry-over from other donors' samples. CDR3 sequence (DNA): TGTGCCAGCAGCTTAGCAATGACAAGCTCCTACAATGAGCAGTTCTTC. Its translation: CASSLAMTSSYNEQFF.